The clone carrying this T cell receptor (beta chain) was observed many times. Its antigen is unknown. Axillary draining lymph nodes of breast cancer patients supplied the node samples. CDR3 size: 16 residues. Germline V gene data show CDR1 as SGHDN and CDR2 as FVKESK. The V segment lost 1 base and the J segment 4 bases; nucleotides outside the gene matches: 3. This entry comes from a study of breast tumors, draining lymph nodes, adjacent tissues. Overall study results and limits: Tumor T cell lymph node origin was a supported hypothesis, not proven. Compared with basal-like, luminal-like tumors shared significantly more repertoire with nontumor tissue. Compared with lymph nodes, tumors were less diverse; compared with nontumor tissue, more. Findings are consistent with lymph node origin and intratumoral expansion of most tumor T cells.

One entry per CDR3 protein results from TCRdb running MiXCR on the multiplex PCR reads. This sample has about 140,000 distinct CDR3 sequences, with about a fifth found just once. Sequencing input: axillary lymph node tissue. This TCR derives from a female donor with breast cancer. Some clones in this sample may be carry-over from other donors' samples. This chain links TRBV14 with TRBJ2-1; 11 positions agree with TRBD2. CDR3 in amino acids: CASSQVASGRYNEQFF. The CDR3 DNA sequence: TGTGCCAGCAGCCAAGTTGCTAGCGGGAGGTACAATGAGCAGTTCTTC.